This entry lists 5 T cell receptor beta chains sequenced from one sample in a study of shared clonotypes between healthy human individuals. Sequenced by immunoSEQ multiplex PCR; TCRdb stores in-frame clones only, minus some. The table lists roughly 320,000 clones, 87% of them singletons. Sequenced sample: memory CD8+ T cells sorted from blood. Subset given: CD45RO+ cells pooled with CCR7-negative TemRA cells. The receptors shown here come from a man younger than 30 in good health.

This clone has a handful of counts. The chain combines TRBV4-3 with TRBJ2-7; no clear D gene. Trimming removed 0 bases at V and 2 bases at J, with 11 bases between. Germline assignment: CDR1 LGHNA and CDR2 YSLEER. The CDR3 runs to 15 residues. CDR3 DNA sequence: TGCGCCAGCAGCCAAGACAGTGGCTTGGCCTACGAGCAGTACTTC. Translated, it gives CASSQDSGLAYEQYF.

The chain couples TRBV6-1 to TRBJ2-4; D gene ambiguous. The CDR3 runs to 14 residues. The germline V and J ends were trimmed by 3 bases and 0 bases, with 6 bases remaining between them. Germline-derived CDR1 and CDR2 are MNHNS and SASEGT. The CDR3 protein is CASSDHGAKNIQYF. CDR3 coding DNA: TGTGCCAGCAGTGACCACGGAGCCAAAAACATTCAGTACTTC.

The V and J genes are TRBV6-6 and TRBJ1-5; a weak D match, TRBD1 (6 bases). V was clipped by 2 bases and J by 4 bases, with 6 bases between them. The CDR3 totals 13 residues. The germline CDR1 and CDR2 sequences are MNHNY and SVGAGI (reference sequence). CDR3 coding DNA: TGTGCCAGCAGTTACGACAGGAATCAGCCCCAGCATTTT. It yields the protein CASSYDRNQPQHF.

The sample holds a few counts of this clone. This chain links TRBV27 with TRBJ1-1; D is unclear. V was clipped by 8 bases and J by 1 base, with 14 bases between them. The CDR3 runs to 14 residues. Germline loops: CDR1 MNHEY, CDR2 SMNVEV (reference sequence). The CDR3 bases are TGTGCCAGCGCGGTTATGGGATCGAACACTGAAGCTTTCTTT. It encodes CASAVMGSNTEAFF.

Here the CDR3 DNA reads TGTGCCAGCAGCTTCTCCTGGTTCGGACTAGCGGCTACCTACGAGCAGTACTTC. It encodes CASSFSWFGLAATYEQYF. This rearrangement joins TRBV7-2 to TRBJ2-7, with 10 positions matching TRBD2. The V gene's germline CDR1 is SGHTA and CDR2 FQGNSA. This CDR3 has 18 residues. Germline trimming cut 3 bases from V and 2 bases from J; bases unmatched to any gene: 13.